This TCR beta chain was obtained from a study of blood T cell repertoires in COVID-19. Study background: PBMCs, B-cell-depleted T cells, or T cells were the source of the cDNA or gDNA that made up the material.

Germline loops: CDR1 SGHRS, CDR2 YFSETQ. Trimming removed 6 bases from V and 3 bases from J; junction bases left unmatched: 10. The CDR3 has 16 residues. Per the study methods: Estimated nucleated cell counts came from reference gene primer amplification. The repertoire was sequenced with immunoSEQ multiplex PCR; TCRdb's copy has only in-frame clones and lacks some. From that table come the V and J calls and clone size; the DNA was used to work out D and trimming. The sample shows roughly 410,000 clones, around 87% of them seen only once. One Seattle source followed patients from active infection through their disease course.

Sequences were obtained from peripheral blood. The chain links TRBV5-1 to TRBJ2-2; 8 bases are a match to TRBD2. The clonotype was recovered from a woman aged 60-75 years with COVID-19, enrolled during active disease. CDR3 nucleotide sequence: TGCGCCAGCACCGCCGGGGGGGCCAGGTACACCGGGGAGCTGTTTTTT. It translates to CASTAGGARYTGELFF. Complete variable domain (other parts from reference TRBV5-1 and TRBJ2-2): KAGVTQTPRYLIKTRGQQVTLSCSPISGHRSVSWYQQTPGQGLQFLFEYFSETQRNKGNFPGRFSGRQFSNSRSEMNVSTLELGDSALYLCASTAGGARYTGELFFGEGSRLTVL.